This entry concerns a single T cell receptor (beta chain). Its target is unknown. This CDR3 spans 14 amino acids. Germline V gene lookup returns CDR1 LNHDA and CDR2 SQIVND (reference sequence). V shed 5 bases, J shed 1 base, and the junction held 4 bases outside the gene matches. Generated by immunoSEQ multiplex PCR, the TCRdb table keeps only in-frame clones and is missing some. The repertoire holds roughly 100,000 clones, with 91% as singletons. This sample was taken from a study of T cell responses to AZD1222 COVID-19 vaccine. Regarding the study as a whole: Among AZD1222 vaccinees, only six or seven were seropositive at baseline.

The chain has TRBV19 and TRBJ1-1; 7 nucleotides line up with TRBD1. Sequencing used peripheral blood, obtained on day 0 of AZD1222 vaccination. The TCR was taken from an adult in good health. CDR3 region: CASSARTGNTEAFF. DNA of the CDR3: TGTGCCAGTAGTGCGCGGACAGGGAACACTGAAGCTTTCTTT.